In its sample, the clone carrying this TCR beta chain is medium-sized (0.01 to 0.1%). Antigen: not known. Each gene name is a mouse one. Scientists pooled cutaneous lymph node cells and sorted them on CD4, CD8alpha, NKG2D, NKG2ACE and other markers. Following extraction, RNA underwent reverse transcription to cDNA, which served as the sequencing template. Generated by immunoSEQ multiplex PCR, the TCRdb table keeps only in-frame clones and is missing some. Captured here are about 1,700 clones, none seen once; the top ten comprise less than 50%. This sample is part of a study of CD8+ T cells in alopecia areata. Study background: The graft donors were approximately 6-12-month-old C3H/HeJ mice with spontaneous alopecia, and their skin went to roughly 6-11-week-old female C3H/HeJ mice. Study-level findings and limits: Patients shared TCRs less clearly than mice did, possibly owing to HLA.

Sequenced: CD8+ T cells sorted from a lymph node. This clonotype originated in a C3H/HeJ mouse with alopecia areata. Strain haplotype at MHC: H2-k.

This CDR3 is CASSMYQGVTEVFF. The covered CDR3 bases are TGTGCCAGCAGTATGTACCAGGGCGTCACA. The rearrangement links TRBV19 to TRBJ1-1, with a weak D call TRBD1 (5 bases). Coverage ceases 4 residues before the CDR3 finishes, and the germline J gene fills in the end. CDR3 length equals 14 residues. With 2 bases removed from V and 4 bases from J, the gap between germline ends came to 12 bases. The germline CDR1 and CDR2 sequences are FNHDT and SITEND (reference sequence).